This T cell receptor beta chain was sequenced during a study of shared clonotypes between healthy human individuals. Study-level background: For every donor, three CD4 naive, three CD4 memory, two CD8 naive and one CD8 memory plates were used. The study's findings and limits: Naive subsets usually exceeded memory subsets in estimated richness.

The table came from immunoSEQ multiplex PCR; TCRdb's copy has only in-frame clones and leaves some out. The sample lists some 1.5 million clones, approximately 97% occurring once. Free of recent acute infections or vaccinations, the donors were healthy HIV-negative adults. A word on this clone: The antigen remains undetermined.

V lost 7 bases and J 2 bases, leaving 8 bases between the germline ends. There are 13 residues in the CDR3. Germline CDR1 reads MDHEN; CDR2 reads SYDVKM. The clonotype was recovered from a man aged 30 to 45 in good health. The source material was naive CD4+ T cells sorted from blood. This sample's subset: CD45RA+ positively selected. The V and J genes are TRBV28 and TRBJ2-2; D is unresolved. This CDR3 reads CASTVFNTGELFF. The CDR3 bases are TGTGCCAGCACAGTGTTTAACACCGGGGAGCTGTTTTTT.